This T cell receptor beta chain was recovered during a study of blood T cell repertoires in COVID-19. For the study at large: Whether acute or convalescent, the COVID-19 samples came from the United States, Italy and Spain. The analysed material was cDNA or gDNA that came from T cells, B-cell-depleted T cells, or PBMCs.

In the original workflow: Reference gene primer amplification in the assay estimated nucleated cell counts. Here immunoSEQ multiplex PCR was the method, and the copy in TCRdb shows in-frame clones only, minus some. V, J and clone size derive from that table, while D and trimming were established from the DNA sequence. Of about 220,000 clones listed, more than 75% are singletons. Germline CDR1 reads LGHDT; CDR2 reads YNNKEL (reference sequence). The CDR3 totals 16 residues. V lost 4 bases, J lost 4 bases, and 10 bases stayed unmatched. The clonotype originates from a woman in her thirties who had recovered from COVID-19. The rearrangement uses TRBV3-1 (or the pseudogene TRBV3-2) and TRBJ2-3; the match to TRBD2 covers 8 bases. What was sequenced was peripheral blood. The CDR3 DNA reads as TGTGCCAGCAGCCCCCCCCCGGGGGGGCTGCCAGATACGCAGTATTTT. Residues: CASSPPPGGLPDTQYF.